These 8 T cell receptor beta chains were sequenced from one sample in a study of blood T cell repertoires in COVID-19. Libraries were prepared by immunoSEQ multiplex PCR; TCRdb keeps only in-frame clonotypes and omits some of them. This table has 65,000 to 95,000 clones, approximately 91% appearing once. Material: peripheral blood. These receptors came from a man in his 70s with active or convalescent COVID-19.

The chain couples TRBV18 to TRBJ2-7; TRBD2 aligns across 7 bases. Germline V gene sequence: CDR1 KGHSH, CDR2 LQKENI. The CDR3 is made up of 13 amino acids. The V gene end was trimmed by 4 bases and the J gene end by 3 bases; junction bases not matched to a gene: 3. The CDR3 nucleotides are TGTGCCAGCTCACGCGCTAGCGGCTACGAGCAGTACTTC. This encodes CASSRASGYEQYF.

J is TRBJ1-6 and V is TRBV27, with TRBD1 matching 7 bases. V dropped 0 bases and J dropped 9; count of bases not matched to a gene: 5. Germline V gene sequence: CDR1 MNHEY, CDR2 SMNVEV (reference sequence). The CDR3 totals 15 residues. The CDR3 is CASSLSAQGFSPLHF. CDR3 coding DNA: TGTGCCAGCAGTTTATCGGCACAGGGGTTTTCACCCCTCCACTTT.

This sequence joins TRBV6-6 and TRBJ2-7; possible D gene TRBD2, 6 bases. There are 12 residues in the CDR3. V was pared by 5 bases and J by 7 bases, with 12 bases between. Looked up from germline, CDR1 is MNHNY and CDR2 is SVGAGI (reference sequence). The CDR3 coding sequence is TGTGCCAGCAGTCGACCAGGGAGGGAGCAGTACTTC. Translation gives CASSRPGREQYF.

V and J are TRBV9 and TRBJ2-2, with 9 bases that match TRBD1. The CDR3 covers 20 residues. V dropped 10 bases and J dropped 3; count of bases not matched to a gene: 25. CDR1 and CDR2 from the germline V gene are SGDLS and YYNGEE. CDR3 DNA: TGTGCCGGCTACCTCCCGGGCCAGCGGGACAGGGTCGCGGACACCGGGGAGCTGTTTTTT. Its translation is CAGYLPGQRDRVADTGELFF.

The chain has TRBV7-2 and TRBJ1-5, with 7 bases matching TRBD1. The V gene end was trimmed by 5 bases and the J gene end by 2 bases; junction bases not matched to a gene: 9. The CDR3 is 16 amino acids. Germline CDR1 SGHTA, CDR2 FQGNSA. The CDR3 spells CASSQGVGIGNQPQHF. The CDR3 coding sequence is TGTGCCAGCAGCCAGGGGGTGGGAATTGGCAATCAGCCCCAGCATTTT. The full variable domain, rest sourced from reference TRBV7-2 and TRBJ1-5, is GAGVSQSPSNKVTEKGKDVELRCDPISGHTALYWYRQSLGQGLEFLIYFQGNSAPDKSGLPSDRFSAERTGGSVSTLTIQRTQQEDSAVYLCASSQGVGIGNQPQHFGDGTRLSIL.

This clone was found once. V and J are TRBV5-4 and TRBJ2-3, with TRBD2 identical over 10 bases. The germline gives CDR1 SGHNT, CDR2 YYREEE (reference sequence). The CDR3 has 15 residues. V lost 3 bases to trimming and J lost 5 bases; unmatched junction nucleotides: 6. Here the CDR3 reads CASSYQRGGIDTQYF. CDR3 DNA: TGTGCCAGCAGCTACCAGCGGGGGGGGATAGATACGCAGTATTTT.

The chain employs TRBV6-2 or TRBV6-3 and TRBJ1-5; 8 bases align to TRBD1. Trimming cost V 3 bases and J 6 bases; bases outside gene matches: 10. This CDR3 has 16 amino acids. CDR1 is MNHEY and CDR2 is SVGEGT in the germline V gene. Written as DNA, the CDR3 is TGTGCCAGCAGTTATTCAGGGGGCGCGAGGAGTCAGCCCCAGCATTTT. Translated: CASSYSGGARSQPQHF.

The J gene is TRBJ2-7, the V gene TRBV11-2; 9 nucleotides align to TRBD1. CDR1 SGHAT and CDR2 FQNNGV come from the germline V gene. The CDR3 totals 15 residues. The junction had 7 bases not matched to a gene; V was cut back by 0 bases and J by 7 bases. The CDR3 region is CASSLEGQGTGEQYF. CDR3 DNA: TGTGCCAGCAGCTTAGAGGGACAGGGTACGGGGGAGCAGTACTTC.